The source of this TCR beta chain is a study of lymphopenia after photon versus proton radiotherapy. Study-wide results and caveats: After the lymphocyte nadir, photon-treated repertoires showed oligoclonal expansion, especially of CD8+ Temra cells. Proton therapy kept repertoires fairly stable, unlike photons, which gained effector/memory cells. Survival link was tested only in deceased patients; proton benefit remains a possibility. Post-nadir TCR diversity decline inversely tracked overall survival among those who died.

TCRdb's copy holds only in-frame clones and misses some; the assay was immunoSEQ multiplex PCR. The repertoire holds approximately 29,000 clones, with under 90% as singletons. J was trimmed by 6 bases and V by 11 bases; bases with no gene match: 13. This CDR3 is 14 amino acids long. Germline V gene data show CDR1 as MNHNY and CDR2 as SVGAGI (reference sequence). On this clone: Its antigen is undetermined.

The receptor comes from a woman aged 70-85 years with pancreatic cancer. The chain recombines TRBV6-6 with TRBJ2-1; 7 bases map to TRBD1. The specimen comprised peripheral blood, sampled from a patient treated with proton-based radiotherapy. For the CDR3, the DNA is TGTGCCTTACTATGGCAGGGGGATGGCAATGAGCAGTTCTTC. Protein product: CALLWQGDGNEQFF.